Included here is one T cell receptor beta chain sequence, with context. Its antigen is unidentified. The length of the CDR3 is 15 residues. Germline V gene data show CDR1 as MNHEY and CDR2 as SVGEGT. V lost 4 bases and J 2 bases, leaving 13 bases between the germline ends. This sample is drawn from a study of T cell responses to AZD1222 COVID-19 vaccine. Study summary: Analysis merged second doses at about 4 or about 12 weeks. Overall study findings and caveats: White British donors predominated, females outnumbered males, and clonal diversity was possibly underestimated. Elevations in Spike-specific TCR breadth and depth followed administration of two AZD1222 doses.

Profiling relied on immunoSEQ multiplex PCR, and the TCRdb table lists in-frame clones only, not all of them. The profile covers tens of thousands of clones, with 89% appearing a single time and about 2.2% taken by the ten largest. The sequence came from an adult in good health. The chain recombines TRBV6-2 or TRBV6-3 with TRBJ2-3; perhaps D is TRBD1 or TRBD2 (5 bases each). Specimen: peripheral blood, collected on day 0 of AZD1222 vaccination. The CDR3 is CASSLVGEPTDTQYF. CDR3 nucleotide sequence: TGTGCCAGCAGTTTGGTGGGGGAGCCCACAGATACGCAGTATTTT.